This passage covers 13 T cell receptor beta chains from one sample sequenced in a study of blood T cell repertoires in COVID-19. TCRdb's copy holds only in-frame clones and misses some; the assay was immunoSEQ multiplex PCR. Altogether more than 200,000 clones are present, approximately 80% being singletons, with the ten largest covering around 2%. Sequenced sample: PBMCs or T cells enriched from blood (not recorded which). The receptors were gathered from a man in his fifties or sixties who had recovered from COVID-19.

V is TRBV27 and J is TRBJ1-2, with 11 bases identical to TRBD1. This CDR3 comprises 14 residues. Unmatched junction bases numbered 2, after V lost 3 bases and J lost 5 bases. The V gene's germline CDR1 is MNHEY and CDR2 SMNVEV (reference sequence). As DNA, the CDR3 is TGTGCCAGCAGTTTGGGACAGGGGGTTTATGGCTACACCTTC. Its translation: CASSLGQGVYGYTF.

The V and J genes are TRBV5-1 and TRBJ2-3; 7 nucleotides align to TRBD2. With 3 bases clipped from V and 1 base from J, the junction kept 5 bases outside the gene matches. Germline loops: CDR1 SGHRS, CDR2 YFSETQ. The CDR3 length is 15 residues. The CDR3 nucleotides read TGCGCCAGCAGCTGGGAGGGGCGACGCACAGATACGCAGTATTTT. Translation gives CASSWEGRRTDTQYF.

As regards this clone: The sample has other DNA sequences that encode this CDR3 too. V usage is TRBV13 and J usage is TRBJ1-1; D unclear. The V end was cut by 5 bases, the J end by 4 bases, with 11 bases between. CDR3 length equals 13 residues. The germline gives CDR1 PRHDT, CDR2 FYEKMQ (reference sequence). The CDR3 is CASSPTGSTEAFF. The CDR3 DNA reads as TGTGCCAGCAGCCCGACCGGGAGCACTGAAGCTTTCTTT. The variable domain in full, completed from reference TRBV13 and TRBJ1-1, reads AAGVIQSPRHLIKEKRETATLKCYPIPRHDTVYWYQQGPGQDPQFLISFYEKMQSDKGSIPDRFSAQQFSDYHSELNMSSLELGDSALYFCASSPTGSTEAFFGQGTRLTVV.

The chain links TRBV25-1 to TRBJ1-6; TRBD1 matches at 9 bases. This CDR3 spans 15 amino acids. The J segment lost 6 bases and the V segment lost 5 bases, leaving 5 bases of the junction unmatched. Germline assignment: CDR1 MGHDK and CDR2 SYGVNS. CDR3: CASSRTGVFNSPLHF. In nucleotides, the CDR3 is TGTGCCAGCAGTAGGACAGGGGTTTTTAATTCACCCCTCCACTTT.

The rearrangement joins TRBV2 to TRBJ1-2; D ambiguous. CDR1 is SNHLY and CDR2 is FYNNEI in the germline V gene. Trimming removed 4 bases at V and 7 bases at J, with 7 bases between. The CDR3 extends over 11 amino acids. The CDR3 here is CASSVTGGYTF. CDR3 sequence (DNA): TGTGCCAGCAGTGTGACGGGTGGCTACACCTTC.

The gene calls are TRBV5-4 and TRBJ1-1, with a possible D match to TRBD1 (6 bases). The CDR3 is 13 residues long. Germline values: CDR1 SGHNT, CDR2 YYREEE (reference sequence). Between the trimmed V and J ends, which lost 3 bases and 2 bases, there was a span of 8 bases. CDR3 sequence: CASSWDINTEAFF. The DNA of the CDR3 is TGTGCCAGCAGCTGGGACATAAACACTGAAGCTTTCTTT.

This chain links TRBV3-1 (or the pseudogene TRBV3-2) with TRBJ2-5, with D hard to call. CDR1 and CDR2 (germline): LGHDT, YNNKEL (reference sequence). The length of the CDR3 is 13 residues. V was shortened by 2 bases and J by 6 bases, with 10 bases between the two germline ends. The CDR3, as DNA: TGTGCCAGCAGCCAACTAGGCAGACAGACCCAGTACTTC. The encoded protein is CASSQLGRQTQYF.

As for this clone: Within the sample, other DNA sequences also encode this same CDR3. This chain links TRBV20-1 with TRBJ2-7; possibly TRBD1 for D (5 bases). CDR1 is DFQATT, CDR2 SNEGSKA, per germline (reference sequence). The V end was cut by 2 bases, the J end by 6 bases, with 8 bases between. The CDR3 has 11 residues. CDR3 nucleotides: TGCAGTGCTAGAAGGGGTGGCGAGCAGTACTTC. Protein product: CSARRGGEQYF.

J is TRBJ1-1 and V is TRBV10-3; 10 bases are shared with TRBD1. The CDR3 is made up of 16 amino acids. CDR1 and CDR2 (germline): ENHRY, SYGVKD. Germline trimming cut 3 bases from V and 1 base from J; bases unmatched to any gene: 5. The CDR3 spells CAISEATGGKNTEAFF. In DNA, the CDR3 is TGTGCCATCAGTGAAGCGACAGGGGGCAAGAACACTGAAGCTTTCTTT.

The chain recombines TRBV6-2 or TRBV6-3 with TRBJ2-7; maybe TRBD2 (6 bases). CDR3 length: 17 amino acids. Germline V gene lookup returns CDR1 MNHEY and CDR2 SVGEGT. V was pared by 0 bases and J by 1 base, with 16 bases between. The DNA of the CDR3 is TGTGCCAGCAGTTACTCAGGGCGGGCTAGCGTATCCTACGAGCAGTACTTC. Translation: CASSYSGRASVSYEQYF.

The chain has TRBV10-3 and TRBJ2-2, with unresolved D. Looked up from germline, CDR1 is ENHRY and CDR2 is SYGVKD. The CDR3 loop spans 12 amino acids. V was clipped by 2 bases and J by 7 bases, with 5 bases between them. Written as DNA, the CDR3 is TGTGCCATCAGTGAGATTTACGGGGAGCTGTTTTTT. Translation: CAISEIYGELFF.

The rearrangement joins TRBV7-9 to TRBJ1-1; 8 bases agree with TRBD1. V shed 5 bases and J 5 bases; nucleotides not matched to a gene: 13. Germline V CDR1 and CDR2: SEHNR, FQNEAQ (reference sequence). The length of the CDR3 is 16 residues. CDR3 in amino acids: CASSPGWAGGWTEAFF. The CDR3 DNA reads TGTGCCAGCAGCCCGGGGTGGGCAGGGGGCTGGACTGAAGCTTTCTTT.

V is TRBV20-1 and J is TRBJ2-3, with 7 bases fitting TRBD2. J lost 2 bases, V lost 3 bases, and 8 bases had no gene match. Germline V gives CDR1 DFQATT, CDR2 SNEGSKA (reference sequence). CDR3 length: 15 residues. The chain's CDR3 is CSASHRDYYTDTQYF. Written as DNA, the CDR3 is TGCAGTGCTAGTCACCGGGACTACTACACAGATACGCAGTATTTT.